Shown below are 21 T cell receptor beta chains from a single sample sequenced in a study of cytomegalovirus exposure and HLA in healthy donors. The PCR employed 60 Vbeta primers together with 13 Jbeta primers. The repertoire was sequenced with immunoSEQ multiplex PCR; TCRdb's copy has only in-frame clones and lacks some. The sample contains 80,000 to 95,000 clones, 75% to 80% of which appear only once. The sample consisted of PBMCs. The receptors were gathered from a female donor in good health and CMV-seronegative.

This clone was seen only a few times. The CDR3 nucleotides are TGTGCCAGCAGTCCCGGGACAGGGAGATACGAGCAGTACTTC. Its translation is CASSPGTGRYEQYF. This chain links TRBV6-5 with TRBJ2-7, with 9 bases fitting TRBD1. Germline trimming cut 5 bases from V and 4 bases from J; bases unmatched to any gene: 6. From germline, CDR1 is MNHEY and CDR2 SVGAGI. This CDR3 has 14 residues.

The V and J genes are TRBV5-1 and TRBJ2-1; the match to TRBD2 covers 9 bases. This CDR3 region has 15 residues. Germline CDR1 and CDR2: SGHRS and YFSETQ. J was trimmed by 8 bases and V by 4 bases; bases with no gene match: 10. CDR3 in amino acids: CASSTGTSSYHEQFF. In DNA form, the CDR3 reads TGCGCCAGCAGCACCGGGACTAGCAGTTATCATGAGCAGTTCTTC.

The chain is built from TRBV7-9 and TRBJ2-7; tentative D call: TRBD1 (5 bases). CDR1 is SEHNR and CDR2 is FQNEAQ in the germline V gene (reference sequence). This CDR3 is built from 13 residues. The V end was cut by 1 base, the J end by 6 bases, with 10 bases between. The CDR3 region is CASSLVEQGEQYF. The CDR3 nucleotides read TGTGCCAGCAGCTTAGTCGAGCAGGGCGAGCAGTACTTC. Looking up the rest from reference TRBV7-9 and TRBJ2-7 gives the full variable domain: DTGVSQNPRHKITKRGQNVTFRCDPISEHNRLYWYRQTLGQGPEFLTYFQNEAQLEKSRLLSDRFSAERPKGSFSTLEIQRTEQGDSAMYLCASSLVEQGEQYFGPGTRLTVT.

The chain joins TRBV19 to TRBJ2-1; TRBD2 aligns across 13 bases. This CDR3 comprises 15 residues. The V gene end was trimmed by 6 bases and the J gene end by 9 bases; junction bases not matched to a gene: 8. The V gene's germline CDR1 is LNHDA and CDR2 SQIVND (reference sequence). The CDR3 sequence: CASRPGLAGMGEQFF. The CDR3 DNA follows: TGTGCCAGTAGGCCGGGACTAGCGGGAATGGGTGAGCAGTTCTTC.

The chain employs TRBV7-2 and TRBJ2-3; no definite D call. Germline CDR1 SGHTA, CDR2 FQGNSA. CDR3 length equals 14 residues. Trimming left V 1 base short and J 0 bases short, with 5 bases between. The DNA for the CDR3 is TGTGCCAGCAGCTTAGTAACTAGCACAGATACGCAGTATTTT. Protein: CASSLVTSTDTQYF.

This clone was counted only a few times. This CDR3 is CASKMTWTGLRGYTF. In DNA form, the CDR3 reads TGTGCCAGCAAGATGACTTGGACAGGTTTGAGGGGCTACACCTTC. This chain joins TRBV27 and TRBJ1-2, with 7 bases fitting TRBD1. V lost 7 bases and J lost 8; bases outside the gene matches: 16. The CDR3 consists of 15 residues. Germline V gene data show CDR1 as MNHEY and CDR2 as SMNVEV (reference sequence).

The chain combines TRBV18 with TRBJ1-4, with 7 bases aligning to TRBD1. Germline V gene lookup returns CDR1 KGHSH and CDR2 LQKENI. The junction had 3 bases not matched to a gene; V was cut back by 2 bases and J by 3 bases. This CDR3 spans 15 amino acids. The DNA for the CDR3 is TGTGCCAGCTCACCAGAGGGGGCGCCTAATGAAAAACTGTTTTTT. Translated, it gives CASSPEGAPNEKLFF.

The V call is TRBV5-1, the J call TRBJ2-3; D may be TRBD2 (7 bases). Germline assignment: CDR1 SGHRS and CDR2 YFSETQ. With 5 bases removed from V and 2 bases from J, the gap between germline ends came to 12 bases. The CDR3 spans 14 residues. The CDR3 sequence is CASSKGDYTDTQYF. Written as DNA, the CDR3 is TGCGCCAGCAGTAAGGGGGACTACACAGATACGCAGTATTTT.

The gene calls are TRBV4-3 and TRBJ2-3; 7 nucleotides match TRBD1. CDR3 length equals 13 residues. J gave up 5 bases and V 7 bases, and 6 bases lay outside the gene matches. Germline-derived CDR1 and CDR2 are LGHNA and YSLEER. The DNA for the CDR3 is TGCGCCAGCAACCCAGACAGGGAAGATACGCAGTATTTT. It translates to CASNPDREDTQYF.

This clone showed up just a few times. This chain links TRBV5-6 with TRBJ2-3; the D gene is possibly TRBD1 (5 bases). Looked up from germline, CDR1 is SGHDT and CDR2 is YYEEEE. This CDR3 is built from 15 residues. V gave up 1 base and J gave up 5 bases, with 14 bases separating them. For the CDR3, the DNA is TGTGCCAGCAGCTTGCCCCAGGGCGTGGTAGATACGCAGTATTTT. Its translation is CASSLPQGVVDTQYF.

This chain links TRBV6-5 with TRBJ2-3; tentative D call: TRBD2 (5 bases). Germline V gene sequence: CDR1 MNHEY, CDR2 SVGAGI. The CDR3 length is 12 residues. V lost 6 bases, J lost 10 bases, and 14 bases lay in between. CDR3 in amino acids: CASSYAGNAQYF. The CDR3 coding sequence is TGTGCCAGCAGCTACGCCGGGAATGCGCAGTATTTT.

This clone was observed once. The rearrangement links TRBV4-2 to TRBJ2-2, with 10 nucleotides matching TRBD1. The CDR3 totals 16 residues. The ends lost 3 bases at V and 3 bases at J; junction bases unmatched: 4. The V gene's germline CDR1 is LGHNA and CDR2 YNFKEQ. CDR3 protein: CASSHAGTGDTGELFF. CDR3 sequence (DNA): TGTGCCAGCAGCCATGCCGGGACAGGGGACACCGGGGAGCTGTTTTTT.

The CDR3 protein is CASSFSTSGSNEQFF. The CDR3 DNA is TGCGCCAGCAGCTTTTCCACTAGCGGGAGCAATGAGCAGTTCTTC. The chain combines TRBV5-1 with TRBJ2-1, with TRBD2 identical over 11 bases. V lost 2 bases, J lost 6 bases, and 4 bases stayed unmatched. CDR1 is SGHRS and CDR2 is YFSETQ in the germline V gene. CDR3 length: 15 amino acids.

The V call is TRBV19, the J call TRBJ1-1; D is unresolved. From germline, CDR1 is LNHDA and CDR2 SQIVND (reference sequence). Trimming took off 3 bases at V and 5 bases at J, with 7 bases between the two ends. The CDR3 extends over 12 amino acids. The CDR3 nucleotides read TGTGCCAGTAGTATTATGGCAACTGAAGCTTTCTTT. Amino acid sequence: CASSIMATEAFF.

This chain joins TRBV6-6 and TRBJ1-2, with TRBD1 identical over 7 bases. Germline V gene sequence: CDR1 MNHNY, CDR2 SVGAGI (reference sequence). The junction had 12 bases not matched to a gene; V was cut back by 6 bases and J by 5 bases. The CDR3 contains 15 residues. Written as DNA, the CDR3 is TGTGCCAGCAGGCTCGTTGAAGGGGGCGGGTATGGCTACACCTTC. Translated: CASRLVEGGGYGYTF.

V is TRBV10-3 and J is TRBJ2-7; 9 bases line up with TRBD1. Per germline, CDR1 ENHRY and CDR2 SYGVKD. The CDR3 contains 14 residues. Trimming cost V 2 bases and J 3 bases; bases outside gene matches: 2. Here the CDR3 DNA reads TGTGCCATCAGTGAGGGACAGGGGTACTACGAGCAGTACTTC. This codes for CAISEGQGYYEQYF.

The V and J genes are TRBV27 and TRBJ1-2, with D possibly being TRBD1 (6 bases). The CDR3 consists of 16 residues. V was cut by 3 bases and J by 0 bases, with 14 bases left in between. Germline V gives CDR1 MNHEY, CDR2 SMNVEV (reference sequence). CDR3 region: CASSFSQGLANYGYTF. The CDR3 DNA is TGTGCCAGCAGTTTCTCACAGGGTTTAGCTAACTATGGCTACACCTTC.

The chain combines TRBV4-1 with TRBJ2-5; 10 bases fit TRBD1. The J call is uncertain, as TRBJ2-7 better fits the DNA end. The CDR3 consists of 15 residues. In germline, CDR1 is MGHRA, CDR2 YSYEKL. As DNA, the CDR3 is TGCGCCAGCAGTGGGCCGCCGGGACAGGGGAGCGAGCAGTACTTC. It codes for CASSGPPGQGSEQYF.

CDR3 loop: CASSGDSPLHF. Here the CDR3 DNA reads TGTGCCTCTTCGGGAGATTCACCCCTCCACTTT. This chain uses TRBV7-2 with TRBJ1-6; D gene uncertain. Trimming took off 11 bases at V and 8 bases at J, with 10 bases between the two ends. Germline CDR1 SGHTA, CDR2 FQGNSA. CDR3 size: 11 residues.

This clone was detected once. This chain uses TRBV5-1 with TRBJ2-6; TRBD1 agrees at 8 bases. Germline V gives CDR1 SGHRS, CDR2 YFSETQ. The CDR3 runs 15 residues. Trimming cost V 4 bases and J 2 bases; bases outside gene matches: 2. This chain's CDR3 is CASSQDRAGANVLTF. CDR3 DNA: TGCGCCAGCAGCCAGGACAGGGCTGGGGCCAACGTCCTGACTTTC.

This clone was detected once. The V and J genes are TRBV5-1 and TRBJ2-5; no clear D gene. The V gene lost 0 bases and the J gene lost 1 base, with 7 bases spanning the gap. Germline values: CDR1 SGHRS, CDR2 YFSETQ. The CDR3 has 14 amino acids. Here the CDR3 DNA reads TGCGCCAGCAGCTTGGCCGCCAGCCAAGAGACCCAGTACTTC. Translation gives CASSLAASQETQYF.